Listed below are T cell receptor beta chains from one sample, sequenced in a study of T-cell memory formation after mild COVID-19. TCRdb re-called the 5' RACE reads through MiXCR, storing one row per CDR3 protein. The profile covers 350,000 or so distinct CDR3 sequences, with roughly 21% appearing a single time and roughly an eighth taken by the ten largest. The sample comprised PBMCs or a T cell subset sorted from them (not recorded which). The receptors derive from an adult woman who had mild COVID-19 (a few samples of this study predate the infection). Cell type and time point are not known. The CDR3 runs from the conserved cysteine through the conserved F or W. Each record gives: clone size, D gene, V gene, J gene, CDR3 protein, CDR3 DNA. D genes are given only for firm matches. Rows may omit the clone size; those that give it use once, few, many or a size class.

few	.	TRBV10-3	TRBJ1-6	CAISGQGDSPLHF	TGTGCCATCAGTGGGCAGGGAGACTCACCCCTCCACTTT
few	.	TRBV24-1	TRBJ1-2	CATAPLTGNYGYTF	TGTGCCACCGCACCCCTGACTGGGAACTATGGCTACACCTTC
few	.	TRBV6-2/TRBV6-3	TRBJ2-7	CASSYGQSYEQYF	TGTGCCAGCAGTTACGGTCAGTCCTACGAGCAGTACTTC
.	.	TRBV12-3/TRBV12-4	TRBJ1-2	CASSLRDLRGYTF	TGTGCCAGCAGTTTAAGAGACTTGCGTGGCTACACCTTC
few	TRBD2	TRBV7-8	TRBJ2-7	CASSSSGLVAYEQYF	TGTGCCAGCAGCAGTTCGGGACTAGTCGCCTACGAGCAGTACTTC
few	TRBD1	TRBV25-1	TRBJ1-5	CASNRGYQPQHF	TGTGCCAGCAACAGGGGTTATCAGCCCCAGCATTTT
few	.	TRBV5-1	TRBJ1-2	CASSSEATSRSYTF	TGCGCCAGCAGCTCGGAGGCTACCAGCCGGAGCTACACCTTC
few	.	TRBV6-5	TRBJ1-1	CASSYRSGTEAFF	TGTGCCAGCAGTTACAGGTCGGGGACTGAAGCTTTCTTT
few	TRBD1	TRBV12-3/TRBV12-4	TRBJ1-5	CASRQGDQPQHF	TGTGCCAGCAGGCAGGGGGATCAGCCCCAGCATTTT
.	TRBD2	TRBV11-2	TRBJ2-2	CASSNRMGSSGGAIWNTGELFF	TGTGCCAGCAGCAATCGCATGGGTTCTAGCGGGGGGGCCATCTGGAACACCGGGGAGCTGTTTTTT
.	TRBD1	TRBV20-1	TRBJ1-2	CSASGTGLYGYTF	TGCAGTGCTAGCGGGACAGGGCTTTATGGCTACACCTTC
.	.	TRBV20-1	TRBJ1-1	CSATPDRIEAFF	TGCAGTGCTACCCCCGACAGGATCGAAGCTTTCTTT
few	TRBD1	TRBV5-5	TRBJ2-7	CASSFHRGTGDYEQYF	TGTGCCAGCAGCTTCCACCGTGGGACAGGGGACTACGAGCAGTACTTC
.	.	TRBV3-1	TRBJ2-3	CASSPEVPGAVTDTQYF	TGTGCCAGCAGCCCCGAGGTGCCTGGGGCCGTCACAGATACGCAGTATTTT
few	TRBD2	TRBV5-1	TRBJ2-3	CASSATLAGTSTDTQYF	TGCGCCAGCAGCGCAACCCTAGCGGGGACTAGCACAGATACGCAGTATTTT
once	.	TRBV28	TRBJ1-2	CASSQQLYGYTF	TGTGCCAGCAGCCAACAGCTCTATGGCTACACCTTC
few	TRBD1	TRBV27	TRBJ1-2	CASSPGTGSRLYGYTF	TGTGCCAGCAGCCCCGGGACAGGGAGTAGACTCTATGGCTACACCTTC
few	.	TRBV6-2/TRBV6-3	TRBJ2-1	CASRRDTDNEQFF	TGTGCCAGCAGACGGGACACCGACAATGAGCAGTTCTTC
few	.	TRBV6-2/TRBV6-3	TRBJ2-1	CASRRVGLGAFF	.
.	TRBD1	TRBV6-5	TRBJ1-1	CASSEGQTRPNTEAFF	TGTGCCAGCAGTGAGGGACAGACGAGGCCAAACACTGAAGCTTTCTTT
.	TRBD1	TRBV4-1	TRBJ2-7	CASSPGTGEIYEQYF	TGCGCCAGCAGCCCTGGGACAGGGGAAATCTACGAGCAGTACTTC
.	TRBD1	TRBV27	TRBJ1-2	CASRGTGWRYGYTF	TGTGCCAGCAGAGGGACAGGCTGGCGGTATGGCTACACCTTC
many	.	TRBV4-3	TRBJ2-3	CASSQEGQGGSQYF	TGCGCCAGCAGCCAAGAGGGGCAGGGAGGCTCGCAGTATTTT
many	.	TRBV5-1	TRBJ2-1	CASSLWGNEQFF	TGTGCCAGCAGTTTATGGGGGAATGAGCAGTTCTTC
few	.	TRBV5-1	TRBJ2-2	CASSSLSTGIDTGELFF	TGCGCCAGCAGCTCTCTAAGTACGGGAATTGACACCGGGGAGCTGTTTTTT
.	.	TRBV15	TRBJ1-4	CATSRDGGEKLFF	TGTGCCACCAGCAGAGATGGGGGTGAAAAACTGTTTTTT
many	.	TRBV12-3/TRBV12-4	TRBJ2-5	CASLLFGGGVETQYF	TGTGCCAGCCTCCTTTTTGGAGGGGGCGTAGAGACCCAGTACTTC
.	.	TRBV5-1	TRBJ2-7	CASSLEVGGATYEQYF	TGCGCCAGCAGCTTGGAAGTCGGGGGAGCCACCTACGAGCAGTACTTC
few	.	TRBV2	TRBJ1-1	CASSEHLNTEAFF	TGTGCCAGCAGTGAACATCTCAACACTGAAGCTTTCTTT
.	.	TRBV20-1	TRBJ2-1	CSGGRGSDPPGDEQFF	TGCAGTGGAGGGCGGGGTTCGGATCCCCCAGGGGATGAGCAGTTCTTC
.	TRBD1	TRBV9	TRBJ2-7	CASSEDRGLDSEQYF	TGTGCCAGCAGCGAGGACAGGGGGCTTGATAGCGAGCAGTACTTC
many	TRBD1	TRBV7-9	TRBJ2-7	CASLIGQGSEQYF	TGTGCCAGCTTAATCGGACAGGGATCCGAGCAGTACTTC
few	.	TRBV4-1	TRBJ2-2	CASSLSGANTGELFF	TGCGCCAGCAGCCTGTCTGGCGCGAACACCGGGGAGCTGTTTTTT
few	.	TRBV12-3/TRBV12-4	TRBJ2-5	CASSRPREVQETQYF	TGTGCCAGCAGTAGACCGAGAGAGGTGCAAGAGACCCAGTACTTC
few	.	TRBV29-1	TRBJ2-3	CSAGDPRPGRSTDTQYF	TGCAGCGCCGGAGATCCTCGTCCCGGGAGAAGCACAGATACGCAGTATTTT
few	TRBD1	TRBV12-3/TRBV12-4	TRBJ1-1	CASSPGTGFTEAFF	TGTGCCAGCAGCCCCGGGACAGGGTTCACTGAAGCTTTCTTT
.	.	TRBV24-1	TRBJ1-1	CATSAGPASTEAFF	TGTGCCACGAGTGCCGGGCCCGCCTCCACTGAAGCTTTCTTT
few	.	TRBV3-1	TRBJ2-3	CASLGLRLQDTDTQYF	TGTGCCTCCCTTGGGCTCAGGCTCCAAGACACAGATACGCAGTATTTT
few	.	TRBV12-3/TRBV12-4	TRBJ1-2	CASSLGGKSGYTF	TGTGCCAGCAGTTTAGGAGGGAAGTCTGGCTACACCTTC
.	TRBD2	TRBV20-1	TRBJ2-1	CSARSSAVREARPVDEQFF	TGCAGTGCTAGGTCGAGCGCTGTTCGGGAGGCCCGGCCGGTGGATGAGCAGTTCTTC
few	TRBD1	TRBV5-5	TRBJ2-7	CASSLGTGSHYEQYF	TGTGCCAGCAGCTTGGGGACAGGGTCGCACTACGAGCAGTACTTC
.	.	TRBV5-6	TRBJ1-5	CASSFGRAGGQPQHF	TGTGCCAGCAGCTTCGGACGCGCGGGCGGACAGCCCCAGCATTTT
.	.	TRBV3-1	TRBJ2-1	CASSRARYGEQFF	TGTGCCAGCAGCCGCGCCCGATACGGTGAGCAGTTCTTC
few	.	TRBV12-3/TRBV12-4	TRBJ2-1	CASSFREANEQFF	TGTGCCAGCAGTTTTCGGGAAGCCAATGAGCAGTTCTTC
few	TRBD2	TRBV7-2	TRBJ2-1	CASSLGLAPYEQFF	TGTGCCAGCAGCTTAGGACTAGCGCCCTATGAGCAGTTCTTC
.	.	TRBV21-1	TRBJ2-7	CASSKGVGTLGYEQYF	TGTGCCAGCAGCAAAGGGGTCGGGACACTTGGGTACGAGCAGTACTTC
few	.	TRBV20-1	TRBJ2-7	CSARPLHSEQYF	TGCAGTGCTAGACCACTCCACTCCGAGCAGTACTTC
few	TRBD2	TRBV6-4	TRBJ2-2	CASSPGLAGSTGELFF	TGTGCCAGCAGCCCCGGACTAGCGGGATCCACCGGGGAGCTGTTTTTT
.	TRBD1	TRBV12-3/TRBV12-4	TRBJ2-7	CASTAGTGRSEQYF	TGTGCCAGCACCGCCGGGACAGGGCGTTCCGAGCAGTACTTC
few	.	TRBV9	TRBJ1-3	CASSVERGASLPNTIYF	TGTGCCAGCAGCGTAGAGCGGGGCGCTTCTCTGCCAAACACCATATATTTT
.	.	TRBV12-5	TRBJ2-2	CASGLVLWVQSTGELFF	TGTGCTAGTGGTTTGGTACTGTGGGTCCAGAGCACCGGGGAGCTGTTTTTT
few	TRBD1	TRBV5-1	TRBJ1-5	CASSETGGNQPQHF	TGCGCCAGCAGCGAAACAGGGGGCAATCAGCCCCAGCATTTT
.	.	TRBV12-3/TRBV12-4	TRBJ2-7	CASSLVRYEQYF	TGTGCCAGCAGTTTAGTTCGTTACGAGCAGTACTTC